Each of the 20 T cell receptor beta chains below was sequenced from the same sample in a study of blood T cell repertoires in COVID-19. TCRdb's table, derived via immunoSEQ multiplex PCR, lists solely in-frame clones and lacks some. The sample has about 120,000 clones; 79% are singletons. Sequencing input: peripheral blood. These TCRs come from a woman of 80 years or more with acute or convalescent COVID-19.

The V call is TRBV4-1, the J call TRBJ1-6; no reliable D call. The germline gives CDR1 MGHRA, CDR2 YSYEKL. V lost 2 bases and J 4 bases, leaving 9 bases between the germline ends. This CDR3 has 15 residues. The CDR3 DNA is TGCGCCAGCAGCCAATCGCTGGAGTATAATTCACCCCTCCACTTT. As protein: CASSQSLEYNSPLHF.

This chain joins TRBV7-6 and TRBJ2-7; 9 bases fit TRBD1. The CDR3 length is 15 residues. Germline CDR1 reads SGHVS; CDR2 reads FNYEAQ. Germline trimming cut 5 bases from V and 2 bases from J; bases unmatched to any gene: 7. This chain's CDR3 is CASSLGTGQTYEQYF. The CDR3 region has the DNA TGTGCCAGCAGCCTAGGGACAGGGCAAACCTACGAGCAGTACTTC.

This sequence joins TRBV7-9 and TRBJ2-1; 7 bases fit TRBD2. Per germline, CDR1 SEHNR and CDR2 FQNEAQ (reference sequence). This CDR3 contains 15 residues. V lost 2 bases to trimming and J lost 8 bases; unmatched junction nucleotides: 9. DNA of the CDR3: TGTGCCAGCAGCTTATTACAGACTAGCCGCGATGAGCAGTTCTTC. Its protein product is CASSLLQTSRDEQFF.

This clone was counted a few times. This chain uses TRBV27 with TRBJ1-6, with TRBD1 as a possible D gene (6 bases). The CDR3 length is 14 residues. The germline CDR1 and CDR2 sequences are MNHEY and SMNVEV (reference sequence). V was trimmed by 3 bases and J by 11 bases, leaving 14 bases between them. The CDR3 sequence: CASSFNDRSTPLHF. The CDR3 DNA follows: TGTGCCAGCAGTTTTAATGACAGGAGTACACCCCTCCACTTT.

This CDR3 is CAWSPRRESPLHF. The DNA for the CDR3 is TGTGCCTGGAGTCCGCGCCGGGAATCACCCCTCCACTTT. This chain joins TRBV30 and TRBJ1-6; D unresolved. Deletions cut 2 bases from V and 10 bases from J, with 12 bases between. CDR3 size: 13 residues. The germline CDR1 and CDR2 sequences are GTSNPN and SVGIG (reference sequence).

This sequence joins TRBV2 and TRBJ2-5; a weak D match, TRBD2 (5 bases). Trimming took off 6 bases at V and 1 base at J, with 12 bases between the two ends. The CDR3 runs to 14 residues. Germline V gene lookup returns CDR1 SNHLY and CDR2 FYNNEI. CDR3 nucleotides: TGTGCCAGCAGGAGGCCAGCGGCCCAAGAGACCCAGTACTTC. It codes for CASRRPAAQETQYF.

The rearrangement joins TRBV19 to TRBJ2-6; no clear D gene. Germline CDR1 LNHDA, CDR2 SQIVND (reference sequence). The CDR3 has 15 amino acids. Trimming stripped 5 bases from V and 0 bases from J, with 8 bases between. The CDR3 nucleotides are TGTGCCAGTAGTTCCATAGTCTCTGGGGCCAACGTCCTGACTTTC. It codes for CASSSIVSGANVLTF.

The chain carries TRBV6-1 and TRBJ1-5; D is uncertain. The germline V gene encodes CDR1 MNHNS and CDR2 SASEGT. Trimming removed 1 base at V and 8 bases at J, with 12 bases between. This CDR3 region has 14 residues. The CDR3 sequence: CASSEGTDWEPQHF. For the CDR3, the DNA is TGTGCCAGCAGTGAAGGCACGGACTGGGAGCCCCAGCATTTT.

This clone appeared a single time. The CDR3 DNA follows: TGCAGTGCTAGTAATCAGGGGGATGAGCCCCAGCATTTT. Translating it yields CSASNQGDEPQHF. The rearrangement links TRBV20-1 to TRBJ1-5, with TRBD1 matching over 7 bases. CDR1 and CDR2 from the germline V gene are DFQATT and SNEGSKA (reference sequence). The CDR3 is 13 residues long. Trimming at V came to 3 bases and at J to 8 bases, leaving 7 bases not matched to a gene.

The chain recombines TRBV30 with TRBJ2-2; D is unresolved. The CDR3 is 13 amino acids. Looked up from germline, CDR1 is GTSNPN and CDR2 is SVGIG (reference sequence). V was trimmed by 5 bases and J by 5 bases, leaving 12 bases between them. This chain's CDR3 is CAWDAPGTGELFF. The CDR3 nucleotides read TGTGCCTGGGACGCCCCGGGTACCGGGGAGCTGTTTTTT.

In its sample, this clone was seen a few times. The chain employs TRBV7-2 and TRBJ1-6; perhaps TRBD1 as D (5 bases). CDR1 SGHTA and CDR2 FQGNSA come from the germline V gene. This CDR3 spans 12 amino acids. V was cut by 6 bases and J by 7 bases, with 7 bases left in between. The CDR3 coding sequence is TGTGCCAGCAGTACAGGAAATTCACCCCTCCACTTT. It encodes CASSTGNSPLHF.

Only a few counts were recorded for this clone. The chain couples TRBV6-2 or TRBV6-3 to TRBJ2-7; 9 bases map to TRBD1. Trimming removed 5 bases from V and 2 bases from J; junction bases left unmatched: 1. Germline lookup yields CDR1 MNHEY and CDR2 SVGEGT. CDR3 size: 13 residues. This chain's CDR3 is CASSRTGAYEQYF. The CDR3 coding sequence is TGTGCCAGCAGTCGGACAGGGGCCTACGAGCAGTACTTC.

V usage is TRBV19 and J usage is TRBJ2-1; 12 bases match TRBD2. Germline values: CDR1 LNHDA, CDR2 SQIVND (reference sequence). The CDR3 is 16 residues long. Unmatched junction bases numbered 8, after V lost 4 bases and J lost 7 bases. The CDR3 here is CASSRLAGVAWNEQFF. The CDR3 nucleotides are TGTGCCAGTAGTAGACTAGCGGGAGTGGCCTGGAATGAGCAGTTCTTC.

This clone showed up just once. The V and J genes are TRBV7-8 and TRBJ1-1; 10 bases agree with TRBD1. Germline V lookup: CDR1 SGHVS, CDR2 FQNEAQ. Trimming took 5 bases from V and 5 from J; bases not matched to a gene: 14. The CDR3 has 17 residues. The CDR3 sequence is CASSPRLSGQGKTEAFF. DNA for the CDR3: TGTGCCAGCAGCCCACGGTTATCGGGACAGGGGAAAACTGAAGCTTTCTTT.

The chain couples TRBV7-2 to TRBJ1-1, with D possibly being TRBD1 (5 bases). CDR1 and CDR2 (germline): SGHTA, FQGNSA. The CDR3 runs 15 residues. Between the trimmed V and J ends, which lost 1 base and 4 bases, there was a span of 13 bases. The CDR3 coding sequence is TGTGCCAGCAGCTTAGACGGACCGGGGGGCACTGAAGCTTTCTTT. This codes for CASSLDGPGGTEAFF.

The V call is TRBV19, the J call TRBJ2-5, with 12 bases identical to TRBD2. The CDR3 has 14 residues. The V gene end was trimmed by 7 bases and the J gene end by 4 bases; junction bases not matched to a gene: 4. Germline CDR1 and CDR2: LNHDA and SQIVND (reference sequence). The DNA of the CDR3 is TGTGCCAGTACCACGGGACTAGCGGGAGAGACCCAGTACTTC. Protein sequence: CASTTGLAGETQYF.

The chain has TRBV27 and TRBJ2-2, with 11 bases matching TRBD2. This CDR3 region has 16 residues. V shed 8 bases and J 0 bases; nucleotides not matched to a gene: 5. The germline V gene encodes CDR1 MNHEY and CDR2 SMNVEV (reference sequence). The CDR3 reads CASRGGLAANTGELFF. The CDR3 coding sequence is TGTGCCAGCCGTGGGGGACTAGCGGCGAACACCGGGGAGCTGTTTTTT.

The chain uses TRBV7-8 and TRBJ2-7; D remains unclear. The CDR3 loop spans 14 amino acids. V was pared by 1 base and J by 2 bases, with 9 bases between. CDR1 and CDR2 (germline): SGHVS, FQNEAQ. The CDR3 nucleotides read TGTGCCAGCAGCTTAGAACTGGTAACCTACGAGCAGTACTTC. It yields the protein CASSLELVTYEQYF.

The rearrangement uses TRBV5-5 and TRBJ2-3, with 9 bases that match TRBD1. Trimming took 4 bases from V and 9 from J; bases not matched to a gene: 15. Germline loops: CDR1 SGHKS, CDR2 YYEKEE (reference sequence). This CDR3 comprises 16 residues. Here the CDR3 DNA reads TGTGCCAGCAGCCCAGTTCCGGGACAGGGATTAGACACGCAGTATTTT. Its protein is CASSPVPGQGLDTQYF. Complete variable domain (other parts from reference TRBV5-5 and TRBJ2-3): DAGVTQSPTHLIKTRGQQVTLRCSPISGHKSVSWYQQVLGQGPQFIFQYYEKEERGRGNFPDRFSARQFPNYSSELNVNALLLGDSALYLCASSPVPGQGLDTQYFGPGTRLTVL.

This clone was seen more than once but under ten times. This chain connects TRBV28 to TRBJ2-1; 7 positions agree with TRBD1. J was trimmed by 8 bases and V by 5 bases; bases with no gene match: 6. Germline CDR1 and CDR2: MDHEN and SYDVKM. The CDR3 consists of 13 residues. CDR3 nucleotide sequence: TGTGCCAGCAGTCCCGACAGGGCGCATGAGCAGTTCTTC. Translated: CASSPDRAHEQFF.